These 26 T cell receptor beta chains share one sample of origin, sequenced in a study of siplizumab effects on memory and regulatory T cells. TCRdb keeps only in-frame clones here, not all; method: immunoSEQ multiplex PCR. Of some 110,000 clones listed, approximately 94% were seen once; the top ten hold under 2%. Source material: non-Treg CD4+ T cells sorted from blood. The receptor source for this set is a human donor in good health.

The V gene is TRBV7-8, the J gene TRBJ1-1; a possible D gene is TRBD1 (5 bases). Germline V gene lookup returns CDR1 SGHVS and CDR2 FQNEAQ. Between the trimmed V and J ends, which lost 5 bases and 4 bases, there was a span of 20 bases. The CDR3 is 16 amino acids. The CDR3 nucleotides are TGTGCCAGCAGCCCCCCCAGGGAGGATCTGCGCACTGAAGCTTTCTTT. Amino acid sequence: CASSPPREDLRTEAFF.

This chain links TRBV10-3 with TRBJ2-5; a weak D match, TRBD1 (6 bases). Looked up from germline, CDR1 is ENHRY and CDR2 is SYGVKD. The CDR3 extends over 13 amino acids. V was pared by 5 bases and J by 2 bases, with 9 bases between. The CDR3: CAISRQEQETQYF. For the CDR3, the DNA is TGTGCCATCAGTAGACAGGAGCAAGAGACCCAGTACTTC.

The chain couples TRBV5-4 to TRBJ2-2; D unresolved. CDR1 is SGHNT and CDR2 is YYREEE in the germline V gene (reference sequence). This CDR3 region has 14 residues. Between the trimmed V and J ends, which lost 4 bases and 6 bases, there was a span of 13 bases. CDR3 residues: CASSPGSGAGELFF. The CDR3 coding sequence is TGTGCCAGCAGCCCCGGCTCGGGCGCCGGGGAGCTGTTTTTT.

The genes are TRBV10-3 and TRBJ1-1, with no clear D. V gave up 3 bases and J gave up 0 bases, with 8 bases separating them. The germline gives CDR1 ENHRY, CDR2 SYGVKD. The CDR3 is 14 amino acids. The CDR3 DNA follows: TGTGCCATCAGTGAACCAGCGGTGAACACTGAAGCTTTCTTT. Translating gives CAISEPAVNTEAFF.

This sequence joins TRBV10-3 and TRBJ1-2; 9 bases are a match to TRBD1. CDR3 length: 15 residues. V lost 10 bases to trimming and J lost 1 base; unmatched junction nucleotides: 10. Germline V lookup: CDR1 ENHRY, CDR2 SYGVKD. The CDR3, as DNA: TGTGCCACTTCCGACCGGGACAGGGTTAACTATGGCTACACCTTC. Amino acids: CATSDRDRVNYGYTF.

The gene calls are TRBV27 and TRBJ2-6, with D hard to call. V was pared by 0 bases and J by 2 bases, with 5 bases between. Germline values: CDR1 MNHEY, CDR2 SMNVEV (reference sequence). The CDR3 is 15 residues long. The CDR3 DNA reads TGTGCCAGCAGTTTATCGGGGACTGGGGCCAACGTCCTGACTTTC. Residues: CASSLSGTGANVLTF.

The chain carries TRBV2 and TRBJ2-7; 8 bases align to TRBD1. This CDR3 is built from 14 residues. The germline CDR1 and CDR2 sequences are SNHLY and FYNNEI. J gave up 3 bases and V 7 bases, and 8 bases lay outside the gene matches. The CDR3 reads CASTTTGVIYEQYF. In nucleotides, the CDR3 is TGTGCCAGCACTACGACAGGGGTGATCTACGAGCAGTACTTC.

The V call is TRBV25-1, the J call TRBJ2-6; no firm D call. Trimming removed 5 bases from V and 0 bases from J, with 2 bases in between. CDR1 is MGHDK and CDR2 is SYGVNS in the germline V gene. The CDR3 covers 13 residues. Here the CDR3 DNA reads TGTGCCAGCAGTAACTCTGGGGCCAACGTCCTGACTTTC. Translation: CASSNSGANVLTF. Full variable domain (rest looked up from reference TRBV25-1 and TRBJ2-6): EADIYQTPRYLVIGTGKKITLECSQTMGHDKMYWYQQDPGMELHLIHYSYGVNSTEKGDLSSESTVSRIRTEHFPLTLESARPSHTSQYLCASSNSGANVLTFGAGSRLTVL.

The rearrangement uses TRBV6-5 and TRBJ1-2, with 9 bases lining up with TRBD1. The CDR3 contains 12 residues. Germline CDR1 MNHEY, CDR2 SVGAGI. J gave up 8 bases and V 6 bases, and 4 bases lay outside the gene matches. The CDR3 region has the DNA TGTGCCAGCAGGCGGACAGGGGACGGCTACACCTTC. Its translation is CASRRTGDGYTF.

The rearrangement links TRBV19 to TRBJ2-5, with no clear D. V lost 3 bases and J lost 0, with 17 bases in between. CDR3 length: 17 residues. From germline, CDR1 is LNHDA and CDR2 SQIVND (reference sequence). The CDR3 sequence is CASSMFGDGWYQETQYF. The CDR3 bases are TGTGCCAGTAGTATGTTCGGAGACGGCTGGTACCAAGAGACCCAGTACTTC.

The chain couples TRBV19 to TRBJ2-5; possible D gene TRBD2, 6 bases. Looked up from germline, CDR1 is LNHDA and CDR2 is SQIVND (reference sequence). The CDR3 spans 16 residues. V lost 5 bases to trimming and J lost 2 bases, with 18 bases between them. CDR3 in amino acids: CASSDGGTWRQETQYF. The CDR3 DNA follows: TGTGCCAGTAGTGACGGGGGAACGTGGAGGCAAGAGACCCAGTACTTC.

The genes are TRBV12-5 and TRBJ2-1, with TRBD2 matching 10 bases. J gave up 0 bases and V 5 bases, and 7 bases lay outside the gene matches. Germline V lookup: CDR1 LGHNT, CDR2 FRNRAP. The CDR3 runs 17 residues. The CDR3 region has the DNA TGTGCTAGTGGTCTCAGACTAGCGGGTAGCTCCTACAATGAGCAGTTCTTC. Its translation is CASGLRLAGSSYNEQFF.

The CDR3 region has the DNA TGTGCCAGCAGATCTCCGGGACACCCGTGGGAAAAACTGTTTTTT. Its translation: CASRSPGHPWEKLFF. The chain joins TRBV27 to TRBJ1-4; possibly TRBD1 for D (6 bases). V dropped 6 bases and J dropped 8 bases, with 19 bases sitting between them. The CDR3 loop spans 15 amino acids. CDR1 is MNHEY, CDR2 SMNVEV, per germline (reference sequence).

V and J are TRBV27 and TRBJ1-5, with D unresolved. CDR3 length equals 14 residues. V lost 3 bases and J 0 bases, leaving 6 bases between the germline ends. CDR1 and CDR2 from the germline V gene are MNHEY and SMNVEV (reference sequence). The CDR3, as DNA: TGTGCCAGCAGTTTTACCAATAGCAATCAGCCCCAGCATTTT. This encodes CASSFTNSNQPQHF.

V usage is TRBV18 and J usage is TRBJ1-2; D unclear. In germline, CDR1 is KGHSH, CDR2 LQKENI. The CDR3 sequence is 14 residues long. The V end lost 5 bases, the J end lost 2 bases, and 12 bases lay between the germline ends. The CDR3 sequence: CASSAGLTNYGYTF. Written as DNA, the CDR3 is TGTGCCAGCTCAGCGGGTCTGACCAACTATGGCTACACCTTC.

CDR3 sequence reads: CASSRGPFYEQYF. DNA of the CDR3: TGTGCCAGCAGTCGAGGACCCTTCTACGAGCAGTACTTC. The chain recombines TRBV6-5 with TRBJ2-7; no definite D call. Germline V gene data show CDR1 as MNHEY and CDR2 as SVGAGI. The V end was cut by 5 bases, the J end by 3 bases, with 11 bases between. The CDR3 has 13 amino acids.

This CDR3 is CASSPSLATQYF. CDR3 sequence (DNA): TGTGCCAGCTCACCCTCCCTGGCTACGCAGTATTTT. The gene calls are TRBV18 and TRBJ2-3; D unresolved. With 3 bases removed from V and 8 bases from J, the gap between germline ends came to 9 bases. Germline CDR1 and CDR2: KGHSH and LQKENI. The CDR3 loop spans 12 amino acids. The entire variable domain, with the rest obtained from reference TRBV18 and TRBJ2-3, is as follows: NAGVMQNPRHLVRRRGQEARLRCSPMKGHSHVYWYRQLPEEGLKFMVYLQKENIIDESGMPKERFSAEFPKEGPSILRIQQVVRGDSAAYFCASSPSLATQYFGPGTRLTVL.

The chain joins TRBV11-3 to TRBJ2-1, with 8 positions matching TRBD2. The V gene end was trimmed by 1 base and the J gene end by 8 bases; junction bases not matched to a gene: 13. The length of the CDR3 is 17 residues. Germline CDR1 reads SGHNT; CDR2 reads YENEEA. CDR3 sequence reads: CASSLGTGREGRHEQFF. In DNA form, the CDR3 reads TGTGCCAGCAGCTTAGGGACGGGTCGGGAGGGCCGGCATGAGCAGTTCTTC.

The chain joins TRBV5-1 to TRBJ1-2; D call uncertain. CDR3 length: 14 amino acids. Trimming removed 0 bases at V and 8 bases at J, with 14 bases between. The germline gives CDR1 SGHRS, CDR2 YFSETQ. The CDR3 DNA sequence: TGCGCCAGCAGCTTGGTCTACGTGGGAGGCGGCTACACCTTC. Protein sequence: CASSLVYVGGGYTF.

The chain has TRBV11-2 and TRBJ2-1, with D possibly matching TRBD2 (6 bases). The CDR3 extends over 15 amino acids. The V gene lost 2 bases and the J gene lost 2 bases, with 10 bases spanning the gap. Per germline, CDR1 SGHAT and CDR2 FQNNGV. CDR3 nucleotide sequence: TGTGCCAGCAGCTTACTAGCGTCTCCCTACAATGAGCAGTTCTTC. Translating it yields CASSLLASPYNEQFF.

Comment on this clone: One end of the junction does not line up with germline, which may come from a read error. The chain joins TRBV29-1 to TRBJ2-2; D may match TRBD1 or TRBD2 (5 bases each). The germline CDR1 and CDR2 sequences are SQVTM and ANQGSEA. This CDR3 has 14 residues. CDR3: CSVVKGQRCRGAVF. As DNA, the CDR3 is TGCAGCGTTGTAAAGGGGCAGCGATGTCGGGGAGCTGTTTTT.

The chain employs TRBV27 and TRBJ2-1, with 8 nucleotides matching TRBD2. This CDR3 region has 17 residues. CDR1 and CDR2 (germline): MNHEY, SMNVEV (reference sequence). V lost 5 bases and J lost 12; bases outside the gene matches: 21. This chain's CDR3 is CASSQRTIAGGHVSQFF. The CDR3 coding sequence is TGTGCCAGCAGTCAGAGGACGATCGCGGGAGGTCACGTTTCGCAGTTCTTC.

In this sample, this clone turned up once. The genes are TRBV5-1 and TRBJ2-7; 10 bases are shared with TRBD1. Germline-derived CDR1 and CDR2 are SGHRS and YFSETQ. Germline trimming cut 4 bases from V and 4 bases from J; bases unmatched to any gene: 5. The CDR3 is made up of 14 amino acids. In DNA form, the CDR3 reads TGCGCCAGCAGCCCAGGGACAGGGGTTTACGAGCAGTACTTC. Protein: CASSPGTGVYEQYF.

V gene TRBV5-1 combines with J gene TRBJ1-2; D ambiguous. Germline CDR1 SGHRS, CDR2 YFSETQ. Trimming removed 4 bases from V and 4 bases from J, with 23 bases in between. CDR3 length: 17 amino acids. The chain's CDR3 is CASSSELLGGLRYGYTF. The CDR3 nucleotides are TGCGCCAGCAGCAGTGAATTATTGGGAGGGTTGCGCTATGGCTACACCTTC.

This chain links TRBV29-1 with TRBJ2-1; a possible D gene is TRBD2 (6 bases). CDR1 and CDR2 (germline): SQVTM, ANQGSEA. The CDR3 is made up of 15 amino acids. Deletions cut 5 bases from V and 1 base from J, with 15 bases between. CDR3 protein: CSVRPGSGSYNEQFF. The CDR3 bases are TGCAGCGTTCGCCCCGGGAGTGGGTCCTACAATGAGCAGTTCTTC.

J is TRBJ2-1 and V is TRBV6-1; 11 bases map to TRBD2. The CDR3 consists of 14 residues. V trimming: 5 bases; J trimming: 9 bases; junction bases outside the gene matches: 6. CDR1 is MNHNS, CDR2 SASEGT, per germline. The DNA of the CDR3 is TGTGCCAGCAGTTCTAGCGGGGGGCGAGGTGAGCAGTTCTTC. Translating it yields CASSSSGGRGEQFF.